These 14 T cell receptor beta chains came from one sample sequenced in a study of neoadjuvant anti-PD-1 for oral cavity cancer. Assay: immunoSEQ multiplex PCR; the TCRdb copy retains only in-frame clones and omits some. Here the sample spans around 10,000 clones, around 62% being singletons. Time point given: after neoadjuvant nivolumab, at surgical resection. The sample here was tumor tissue, taken after nivolumab (anti-PD-1) treatment. The receptors derive from a person aged 40 to 85 with oral cavity squamous cell carcinoma.

The chain combines TRBV7-9 with TRBJ2-6; D gene ambiguous. CDR1 SEHNR and CDR2 FQNEAQ come from the germline V gene (reference sequence). The CDR3 has 15 amino acids. Trimming shortened V by 1 base and J by 0 bases, and 4 bases separated the two germline ends. The CDR3 is CASSLGHSGANVLTF. The CDR3 DNA follows: TGTGCCAGCAGCTTAGGCCACTCTGGGGCCAACGTCCTGACTTTC.

This clone was seen once. This chain links TRBV11-2 with TRBJ2-7; D unresolved. Germline V lookup: CDR1 SGHAT, CDR2 FQNNGV. The CDR3 covers 15 residues. V lost 6 bases and J 4 bases, leaving 19 bases between the germline ends. This CDR3 is CASSSTKSVPYEQYF. CDR3 bases: TGTGCCAGCAGTTCTACTAAATCGGTACCGTACGAGCAGTACTTC.

In nucleotides, the CDR3 is TGTGCCAGCAGTGAATACAGGGGTTCACCCCTCCACTTT. Translating gives CASSEYRGSPLHF. The chain recombines TRBV6-4 with TRBJ1-6; 7 bases agree with TRBD1. This CDR3 region has 13 residues. The V gene's germline CDR1 is MRHNA and CDR2 SNTAGT. V dropped 3 bases and J dropped 9; count of bases not matched to a gene: 2.

V gene TRBV2 combines with J gene TRBJ1-5, with D unclear. The CDR3 totals 14 residues. Germline CDR1 is SNHLY and CDR2 is FYNNEI. V lost 8 bases, J lost 3 bases, and 14 bases lay in between. The CDR3: CASYSGGYNQPQHF. The CDR3 region has the DNA TGTGCCAGCTACTCCGGAGGGTACAATCAGCCCCAGCATTTT.

The chain combines TRBV28 with TRBJ2-2; the D gene could be TRBD1 or TRBD2 (5 bases each). Per germline, CDR1 MDHEN and CDR2 SYDVKM. V shed 6 bases and J shed 0 bases, with 17 bases lying between them. The CDR3 covers 17 residues. In DNA, the CDR3 is TGTGCCAGCAGGAGAGGGGTCAAGAGATCGAACACCGGGGAGCTGTTTTTT. Its translation is CASRRGVKRSNTGELFF.

This clone was observed a single time. V gene TRBV5-1 combines with J gene TRBJ2-4; tentatively, D is TRBD2 (5 bases). Germline CDR1 and CDR2: SGHRS and YFSETQ. The V gene lost 0 bases and the J gene lost 0 bases, with 16 bases spanning the gap. The CDR3 length is 18 residues. Here the CDR3 reads CASSLVQDSMLAKNIQYF. CDR3 DNA: TGCGCCAGCAGCTTGGTTCAGGACTCTATGCTAGCCAAAAACATTCAGTACTTC.

The CDR3 DNA follows: TGTGCCAGCAGTGAATCCGGGGCCCGAGTTAGCACAGATACGCAGTATTTT. Its translation is CASSESGARVSTDTQYF. The chain employs TRBV25-1 and TRBJ2-3; D may be TRBD1 or TRBD2 (5 bases each). This CDR3 has 17 residues. CDR1 and CDR2 from the germline V gene are MGHDK and SYGVNS. V dropped 1 base and J dropped 0 bases, with 14 bases sitting between them.

The gene calls are TRBV28 and TRBJ2-7, with 13 positions matching TRBD2. The CDR3 consists of 15 residues. The ends lost 4 bases at V and 3 bases at J; junction bases unmatched: 3. Germline-derived CDR1 and CDR2 are MDHEN and SYDVKM. CDR3 protein: CASSYGTSGNYEQYF. DNA for the CDR3: TGTGCCAGCAGTTATGGGACTAGCGGGAACTACGAGCAGTACTTC. Full variable domain (missing parts from reference TRBV28 and TRBJ2-7): DVKVTQSSRYLVKRTGEKVFLECVQDMDHENMFWYRQDPGLGLRLIYFSYDVKMKEKGDIPEGYSVSREKKERFSLILESASTNQTSMYLCASSYGTSGNYEQYFGPGTRLTVT.

The V and J genes are TRBV19 and TRBJ2-3; 8 bases are shared with TRBD2. After removal of 4 bases from V and 6 bases from J, the junction contained 9 bases not matched to a gene. The CDR3 contains 15 residues. Germline values: CDR1 LNHDA, CDR2 SQIVND (reference sequence). The CDR3 coding sequence is TGTGCCAGTAGTAGGCAAAGCGGGAGTAGGGATACGCAGTATTTT. Translation: CASSRQSGSRDTQYF.

The rearrangement links TRBV10-1 to TRBJ1-1; maybe TRBD1 (5 bases). Trimming shortened V by 1 base and J by 8 bases, and 17 bases separated the two germline ends. Germline CDR1 and CDR2: WNHNN and SYGVQD (reference sequence). This CDR3 has 15 amino acids. CDR3: CASSELYTARAEAFF. The CDR3 DNA reads TGCGCCAGCAGTGAGTTGTATACAGCCAGGGCGGAAGCTTTCTTT.

Regarding this clone: Sequence at one end of the junction differs from germline and may be a read error. The chain links TRBV19 to TRBJ2-1; TRBD2 aligns across 14 bases. This CDR3 contains 17 residues. Germline CDR1 LNHDA, CDR2 SQIVND (reference sequence). Here the CDR3 reads CASSAGLAGVSFNEQFF. The DNA of the CDR3 is TGTGCCAGTAGTGCGGGACTAGCGGGAGTCTCCTTCAATGAGCAGTTCTTC.

This clone came up a few times. This sequence joins TRBV9 and TRBJ2-3; the D is unclear. The CDR3 sequence is 16 residues long. Germline V gene sequence: CDR1 SGDLS, CDR2 YYNGEE. Trimming removed 0 bases from V and 0 bases from J, with 11 bases in between. The CDR3, as DNA: TGTGCCAGCAGCGTAGTTCCTGGACCTAGCACAGATACGCAGTATTTT. Amino acid sequence: CASSVVPGPSTDTQYF. The full variable domain, in which reference TRBV9 and TRBJ2-3 provide the parts outside the CDR3, is DSGVTQTPKHLITATGQRVTLRCSPRSGDLSVYWYQQSLDQGLQFLIQYYNGEERAKGNILERFSAQQFPDLHSELNLSSLELGDSALYFCASSVVPGPSTDTQYFGPGTRLTVL.

This rearrangement joins TRBV5-6 to TRBJ1-1; D unresolved. Germline V lookup: CDR1 SGHDT, CDR2 YYEEEE. The V end was cut by 3 bases, the J end by 8 bases, with 14 bases between. The CDR3 is 13 residues long. The CDR3 loop is CASSSQHTWEAFF. The DNA of the CDR3 is TGTGCCAGCAGCTCCCAACATACCTGGGAAGCTTTCTTT. Based on the CDR3 plus reference TRBV5-6 and TRBJ1-1, the full variable domain is DAGVTQSPTHLIKTRGQQVTLRCSPKSGHDTVSWYQQALGQGPQFIFQYYEEEERQRGNFPDRFSGHQFPNYSSELNVNALLLGDSALYLCASSSQHTWEAFFGQGTRLTVV.

This chain joins TRBV29-1 and TRBJ1-1; D gene ambiguous. Trimming shortened V by 0 bases and J by 9 bases, and 5 bases separated the two germline ends. Germline CDR1 and CDR2: SQVTM and ANQGSEA. The CDR3 loop spans 10 amino acids. The CDR3 sequence: CSVEEIQAFF. CDR3 nucleotide sequence: TGCAGCGTTGAAGAGATCCAAGCTTTCTTT.